The 7 T cell receptor beta chains below all came from one sample that was sequenced in a study of cytomegalovirus exposure and HLA in healthy donors. 60 Vbeta and 13 Jbeta primers were used in PCR. Only in-frame clones appear in the TCRdb table, and some are missing; sequencing was by immunoSEQ multiplex PCR. The sample includes under 150,000 clones, 85% to 90% of them seen just once. Specimen: PBMCs. The receptors shown here come from a woman in her twenties or thirties in good health and CMV-seronegative.

About this clone itself: At one boundary the junction diverges from the germline segment, which might be a read error. This chain connects TRBV7-7 to TRBJ2-3, with TRBD2 matching over 8 bases. Per the germline V gene, CDR1 is SSHAT and CDR2 is FNYEAQ (reference sequence). The CDR3 sequence is 15 residues long. This CDR3 reads CASSQNSGGTDTQYF. CDR3 nucleotides: TGTGCTAGCAGCCAGAATAGCGGGGGCACAGATACGCAGTATTTT. Combining the CDR3 with reference TRBV7-7 and TRBJ2-3 gives the whole variable domain GAGVSQSPRYKVTKRGQDVTLRCDPISSHATLYWYQQALGQGPEFLTYFNYEAQPDKSGLPSDRFSAERPEGSISTLTIQRTEQRDSAMYRCASSQNSGGTDTQYFGPGTRLTVL.

This clone has just a few counts. The V and J genes are TRBV29-1 and TRBJ1-1, with D hard to call. This CDR3 comprises 12 residues. CDR1 is SQVTM, CDR2 ANQGSEA, per germline. V was pared by 4 bases and J by 1 base, with 7 bases between. DNA of the CDR3: TGCAGCGTTGTTACAGAGAACACTGAAGCTTTCTTT. Protein sequence: CSVVTENTEAFF.

The CDR3 region has the DNA TGTGCCAGCAGCTTTGGGCGAAACACTGAAGCTTTCTTT. It specifies CASSFGRNTEAFF. The chain is built from TRBV5-4 and TRBJ1-1; D unclear. The germline V and J ends were trimmed by 2 bases and 2 bases, with 7 bases remaining between them. The CDR3 totals 13 residues. The germline V gene has CDR1 SGHNT and CDR2 YYREEE (reference sequence).

This clone was found a few times. V is TRBV9 and J is TRBJ1-3; unclear D gene. Germline V gene data show CDR1 as SGDLS and CDR2 as YYNGEE. The germline V and J ends were trimmed by 3 bases and 1 base, with 8 bases remaining between them. This CDR3 is 14 amino acids long. CDR3 coding DNA: TGTGCCAGCAGCGCTGGCGGATCTGGAAACACCATATATTTT. Amino acid sequence: CASSAGGSGNTIYF.

V gene TRBV2 combines with J gene TRBJ2-2, with D maybe TRBD1 (6 bases). From germline, CDR1 is SNHLY and CDR2 FYNNEI. This CDR3 region has 14 residues. With 5 bases removed from V and 5 bases from J, the gap between germline ends came to 12 bases. The CDR3, as DNA: TGTGCCAGCAGTCTGGACAGTATTACCGGGGAGCTGTTTTTT. Its protein product is CASSLDSITGELFF.

The chain carries TRBV5-1 and TRBJ1-5, with no clear D. This CDR3 spans 13 amino acids. CDR1 is SGHRS, CDR2 YFSETQ, per germline. V was cut by 0 bases and J by 5 bases, with 6 bases left in between. CDR3 residues: CASSLGRDQPQHF. In nucleotides, the CDR3 is TGCGCCAGCAGCTTGGGGCGGGATCAGCCCCAGCATTTT. The full variable domain, rest sourced from reference TRBV5-1 and TRBJ1-5, is KAGVTQTPRYLIKTRGQQVTLSCSPISGHRSVSWYQQTPGQGLQFLFEYFSETQRNKGNFPGRFSGRQFSNSRSEMNVSTLELGDSALYLCASSLGRDQPQHFGDGTRLSIL.

The rearrangement uses TRBV5-6 and TRBJ1-5; 8 nucleotides agree with TRBD1. Germline V CDR1 and CDR2: SGHDT, YYEEEE. The V gene end was trimmed by 4 bases and the J gene end by 5 bases; junction bases not matched to a gene: 11. The CDR3 is 16 residues long. Here the CDR3 reads CASSETGAGVDQPQHF. The CDR3 nucleotides are TGTGCCAGCAGCGAGACAGGGGCGGGGGTGGATCAGCCCCAGCATTTT.